Each of the 11 T cell receptor beta chains below was sequenced from the same sample in a study of blood T cell repertoires in COVID-19. Generated by immunoSEQ multiplex PCR, the TCRdb table keeps only in-frame clones and is missing some. The data show some 97,000 clones, around nine tenths seen once. Source material: peripheral blood. The receptors derive from a human donor in a cohort sampled during active COVID-19.

The rearrangement joins TRBV2 to TRBJ1-1, with D uncertain. Per the germline V gene, CDR1 is SNHLY and CDR2 is FYNNEI. V was shortened by 4 bases and J by 0 bases, with 12 bases between the two germline ends. This CDR3 region has 15 residues. CDR3 in DNA: TGTGCCAGCAGTGTTTTTCCGGTCTTGAACACTGAAGCTTTCTTT. Translated, it gives CASSVFPVLNTEAFF.

The chain combines TRBV27 with TRBJ1-2; possibly TRBD1 for D (5 bases). V was cut by 3 bases and J by 6 bases, with 11 bases left in between. The V gene's germline CDR1 is MNHEY and CDR2 SMNVEV (reference sequence). This CDR3 spans 13 amino acids. CDR3 nucleotides: TGTGCCAGCAGTTTCCTAGGGGCCGATGGCTACACCTTC. Translation: CASSFLGADGYTF.

The chain carries TRBV11-3 and TRBJ2-3, with 11 bases aligning to TRBD2. Germline loops: CDR1 SGHNT, CDR2 YENEEA. The CDR3 runs 16 residues. V trimming: 5 bases; J trimming: 1 base; junction bases outside the gene matches: 5. CDR3 nucleotides: TGTGCCAGCAGCCGGACTAGCGGGCTACGCACAGATACGCAGTATTTT. Amino acids: CASSRTSGLRTDTQYF. Full variable domain (remainder filled in from reference TRBV11-3 and TRBJ2-3): EAGVVQSPRYKIIEKKQPVAFWCNPISGHNTLYWYLQNLGQGPELLIRYENEEAVDDSQLPKDRFSAERLKGVDSTLKIQPAELGDSAVYLCASSRTSGLRTDTQYFGPGTRLTVL.

A single count supports this clone. CDR3 loop: CASSLSRVGGRGETQYF. The DNA for the CDR3 is TGCGCCAGCAGCTTGTCGCGAGTTGGCGGGAGAGGGGAGACCCAGTACTTC. The chain couples TRBV5-1 to TRBJ2-5, with 7 bases matching TRBD2. CDR1 is SGHRS and CDR2 is YFSETQ in the germline V gene. The CDR3 contains 17 residues. V lost 1 base to trimming and J lost 5 bases; unmatched junction nucleotides: 14.

The chain joins TRBV5-1 to TRBJ2-5; possibly TRBD2 for D (5 bases). There are 16 residues in the CDR3. Germline V gene data show CDR1 as SGHRS and CDR2 as YFSETQ. Trimming shortened V by 3 bases and J by 0 bases, and 15 bases separated the two germline ends. The CDR3 loop reads CASSWERATYQETQYF. CDR3 DNA sequence: TGCGCCAGCAGCTGGGAGCGCGCAACGTACCAAGAGACCCAGTACTTC.

The chain joins TRBV6-6 to TRBJ2-1; 8 bases line up with TRBD1. CDR1 MNHNY and CDR2 SVGAGI come from the germline V gene (reference sequence). This CDR3 comprises 15 residues. J lost 10 bases, V lost 6 bases, and 14 bases had no gene match. CDR3 loop: CASRGPDRGFAEQFF. Here the CDR3 DNA reads TGTGCCAGCAGGGGCCCCGACAGGGGCTTTGCGGAGCAGTTCTTC.

This clone has just one count. The chain is built from TRBV30 and TRBJ1-2, with a tentative D call TRBD1 (5 bases). The V and J ends lost 3 bases and 0 bases respectively, with 20 bases between them. The CDR3 sequence is 17 residues long. The germline V gene has CDR1 GTSNPN and CDR2 SVGIG (reference sequence). The CDR3: CAWSSRQGPSSNYGYTF. The CDR3 bases are TGTGCCTGGAGCTCTCGGCAGGGTCCTTCCTCTAACTATGGCTACACCTTC.

The rearrangement uses TRBV5-1 and TRBJ2-1; tentatively, D is TRBD2 (6 bases). V was pared by 4 bases and J by 4 bases, with 15 bases between. The germline V gene encodes CDR1 SGHRS and CDR2 YFSETQ. This CDR3 spans 15 amino acids. In DNA form, the CDR3 reads TGCGCCAGCAGCCCGACTAGTACCCCTTACAATGAGCAGTTCTTC. It specifies CASSPTSTPYNEQFF.

The chain combines TRBV5-4 with TRBJ2-7, with 7 bases fitting TRBD1. Germline CDR1 and CDR2: SGHNT and YYREEE (reference sequence). The CDR3 sequence is 14 residues long. The trim removed 3 bases at V and 3 bases at J, leaving 6 bases unmatched. The CDR3 DNA follows: TGTGCCAGCAGCTCCCGACAGGGCCTCTACGAGCAGTACTTC. Protein product: CASSSRQGLYEQYF.

The genes are TRBV24-1 and TRBJ2-3; unclear D gene. The ends were cut back, 1 base at V and 7 bases at J, with 8 bases in the middle. The CDR3 is 13 amino acids. Germline-derived CDR1 and CDR2 are KGHDR and SFDVKD. DNA of the CDR3: TGTGCCACCAGTGATTTACGAACAAATACGCAGTATTTT. Protein product: CATSDLRTNTQYF.

This chain connects TRBV27 to TRBJ2-7; D possibly corresponds to TRBD2 (5 bases). There are 14 residues in the CDR3. Germline values: CDR1 MNHEY, CDR2 SMNVEV (reference sequence). V was pared by 3 bases and J by 5 bases, with 14 bases between. The CDR3 is CASSFFGENDEQYF. The CDR3 coding sequence is TGTGCCAGCAGTTTCTTCGGGGAGAACGACGAGCAGTACTTC.